The subject of this entry is one T cell receptor (beta chain). It has no known antigen specificity. It has no much larger one-base neighbor in the sample; base qualities were not kept. Read against the paper, the sample's time point label means: newly diagnosed GD, antithyroid drugs for less than 3 months. RNA was extracted from PBMCs in TRIzol for both TCR sequencing and RNA sequencing. The diagnosis of Graves' disease was made according to American Thyroid Association guidelines. Recruitment of patients was carried out at an endocrinology department in Xi'an, China. From each patient, approximately 9.9 milliliters of peripheral blood was collected into an EDTA anticoagulant tube. PBMCs were isolated by Ficoll Paque Plus density gradient separation without further T cell sorting. RNA quality was checked with an Agilent 2100 Bioanalyzer and agarose gel, and concentration with a NanoDrop 2000. These data come from a study of regulatory T cells in long-lasting Graves disease (dated by TCRdb to the early 2020s). A note on the overall study: Newly diagnosed Graves' disease patients had taken antithyroid drugs for less than 3 months. This study used TCR sequencing and RNA sequencing of peripheral blood to compare persistent Graves' disease patients against newly diagnosed Graves' disease patients. The study was registered as a clinical trial and conducted in China. A total of approximately 35 samples underwent TCR sequencing: 13 from persistent and some 20 from newly diagnosed Graves' disease patients.

Libraries were built with multiplex PCR. Sequencing was carried out with an Illumina HiSeq 4000. CDR3 regions were amplified by Arm-PCR with iRepertoire HTBI primers to construct TCR beta libraries. Gel purification was performed on PCR products prior to sequencing. On the authors' methods: A total of under 80 TRBV and some 15 TRBJ segments were identified across samples and were used for gene usage analysis of CDR3 amino acid clonotypes. COPE and FqMerger were used to merge the filtered high-quality paired reads into contigs. BLAST was used to align contigs to IMGT TRBV, TRBD and TRBJ reference genes, with CDR3 defined following IMGT. Highly expanded clones were defined as clonotypes with a frequency above 0.1%. Shannon entropy served as the measure of repertoire diversity, while the Gini coefficient captured V-J evenness. Public clonotypes were defined as clonotypes shared by more than one individual. TCRdb trimmed public reads at Q25 via fastp, called clones via MiXCR and kept in-frame beta chains. Rows are combined by CDR3 protein, so each entry shows the most common genes and DNA. The V and J calls, along with clone size, are taken from TCRdb and not from the paper's own processing. The sample table records 530,000 or so distinct CDR3 sequences; roughly 16% of these occur just once. Of the sample, around 12% falls within the top ten clones.

Study-wide conclusions, independent of this receptor: Compared with newly diagnosed patients, persistent Graves' disease patients had lower TCR Shannon entropy and fewer highly expanded clones, which suggests clonal expansion. The authors noted that the small sample size was a limitation that may lower accuracy. Only peripheral blood was studied, because thyroid tissue, the primary lesion, was inaccessible. Sequencing and analysis were limited to the TCR beta chain. Persistent patients shared more public clonotypes among themselves (around 3,000) than newly diagnosed patients did (approximately 970).

These data also featured in a second study, about T cells in Graves' hyperthyroidism and ophthalmopathy. The second paper further reports: A patient counted as having stable Graves' hyperthyroidism if no progression to ophthalmopathy occurred over 18 months of follow-up. Hyperthyroidism patients were newly diagnosed, with disease duration under 2 months, and aged 18 to 65 years. The study excluded patients with uncontrolled infections, other autoimmune diseases, pregnancy or lactation. Diagnoses were established on the basis of clinical symptoms, serum thyroxine and TRAb, thyroid ultrasound, and orbital computed tomography. For the first round of RT-PCR on the TCR CDR3, the HTBI primer set was used together with the Qiagen OneStep RT-PCR kit. Most expanded thyroid clonotypes (frequency above 0.001) were also found in blood, which suggests that blood repertoires may mirror thyroid immune responses. A 13 V-J signature model separated ophthalmopathy from stable hyperthyroidism, with 87.88% sensitivity and roughly 84% specificity in cross-validation and 80%/75% in testing. In validation, the model predicted progression to ophthalmopathy a median of roughly 6.5 months before onset, with roughly 70% sensitivity and 72.22% specificity. TCR V-J signatures able to tell the groups apart were searched for in a discovery cohort of 95 to 100 patients, of whom 40 to 45 had Graves' ophthalmopathy and 55 to 65 had stable Graves' hyperthyroidism. Prospective prediction of ophthalmopathy was tested in an independent validation cohort of about 19 hyperthyroidism patients and 17 patients who later progressed to ophthalmopathy. The 100 discovery patients were randomly split 7:3 into training and test sets. The study also compared thyroid tissue and blood T-cell repertoires from roughly 6 Graves' hyperthyroidism patients. After blood sampling, hyperthyroidism patients were treated with methimazole at a starting dose of 30 mg daily, and ophthalmopathy patients were treated with high-dose intravenous methylprednisolone. Libraries were constructed in a second round of multiplex PCR, after which size selection and purification were performed. The libraries were sequenced on an Illumina HiSeq2000 using paired-end 100 bp reads. SOAPnuke was used to process the raw data, throwing out any read that contained adapters or uncalled bases, had a mean Phred below 15, or lacked an exact constant-primer or identifier match. High-quality paired reads were merged using COPE v1.2.5, and each unique nucleotide sequence was defined as a clonotype. MiTCR v1.1 was used to align clonotypes to the IMGT TRBV, TRBD and TRBJ reference segments. The analysis was restricted to V-J combinations with a frequency above 0.0001, which together covered around 99% of the repertoires. A TCS score was defined as the ratio between F50 (clonal expansion) and ExV (chaos), using BLOSUM62-based TCRdist between CDR3 peptides within each V-J. Welch's t-statistics and random forest reduced around 550 V-J features to some 14, which were used in a naive Bayes classifier (R e1071). Sample size was not statistically predetermined, and blinding of investigators to group allocation was not performed. The paper describes TCR Vbeta CDR3 sequencing of about 140 peripheral blood samples, made up of 40 to 45 ophthalmopathy patients, approximately 76 hyperthyroidism patients and some 17 progressor patients.

Specimen: peripheral blood mononuclear cells (PBMCs), collected at new diagnosis, from a patient treated with antithyroid drugs. The clonotype originates from a man between 18 and 35 years old with Graves disease. Donor details come from another sample of the same person, matched by shared clones.

The CDR3 has the sequence CASSFRTGGNTEAFF. The nucleotide sequence is TGTGCCAGCAGCTTCCGGACAGGTGGGAACACTGAAGCTTTCTTT. The chain is assembled from TRBV5-5 and TRBJ1-1, with TRBD1 matching 7 junction bases. Trimming removed 2 bases from V and 1 base from J; the gene matches leave 5 bases unexplained. For CDR1 and CDR2, the germline V gene (reference sequence) lists SGHKS and YYEKEE. The CDR3 covers 15 residues, taking in both the cysteine and the phenylalanine. Of all the DNA, just the CDR3 is kept, 45 bases in frame from base 1.